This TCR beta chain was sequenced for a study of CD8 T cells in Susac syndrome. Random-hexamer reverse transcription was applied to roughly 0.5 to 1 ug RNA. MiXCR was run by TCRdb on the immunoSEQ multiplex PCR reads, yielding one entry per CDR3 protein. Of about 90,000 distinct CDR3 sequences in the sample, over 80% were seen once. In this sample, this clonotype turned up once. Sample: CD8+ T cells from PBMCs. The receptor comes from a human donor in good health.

CDR3 region: CASSLMGRDYEQYF. CDR3 DNA sequence: TGTGCCAGCAGCTTGATGGGTCGAGACTACGAGCAGTACTTC. The chain joins TRBV5-6 to TRBJ2-7; D call uncertain. CDR1 is SGHDT and CDR2 is YYEEEE in the germline V gene. The CDR3 is made up of 14 amino acids. V was shortened by 1 base and J by 3 bases, with 11 bases between the two germline ends.